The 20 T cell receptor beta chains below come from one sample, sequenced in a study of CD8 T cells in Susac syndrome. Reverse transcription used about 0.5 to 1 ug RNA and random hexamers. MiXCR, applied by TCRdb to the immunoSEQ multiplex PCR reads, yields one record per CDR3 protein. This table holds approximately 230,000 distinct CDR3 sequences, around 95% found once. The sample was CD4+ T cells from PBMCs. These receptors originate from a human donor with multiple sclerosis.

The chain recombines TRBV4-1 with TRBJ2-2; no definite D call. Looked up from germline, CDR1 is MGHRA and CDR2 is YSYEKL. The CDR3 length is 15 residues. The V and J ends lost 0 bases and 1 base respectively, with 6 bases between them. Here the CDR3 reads CASSQEAMNTGELFF. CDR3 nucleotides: TGCGCCAGCAGCCAAGAAGCCATGAACACCGGGGAGCTGTTTTTT.

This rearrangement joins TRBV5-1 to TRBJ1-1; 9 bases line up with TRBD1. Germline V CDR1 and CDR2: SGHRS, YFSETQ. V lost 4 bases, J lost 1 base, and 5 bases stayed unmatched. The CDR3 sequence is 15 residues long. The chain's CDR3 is CASSLMDRGNTEAFF. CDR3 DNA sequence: TGCGCCAGCAGCCTGATGGACAGGGGGAACACTGAAGCTTTCTTT. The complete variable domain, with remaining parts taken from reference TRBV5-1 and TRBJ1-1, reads KAGVTQTPRYLIKTRGQQVTLSCSPISGHRSVSWYQQTPGQGLQFLFEYFSETQRNKGNFPGRFSGRQFSNSRSEMNVSTLELGDSALYLCASSLMDRGNTEAFFGQGTRLTVV.

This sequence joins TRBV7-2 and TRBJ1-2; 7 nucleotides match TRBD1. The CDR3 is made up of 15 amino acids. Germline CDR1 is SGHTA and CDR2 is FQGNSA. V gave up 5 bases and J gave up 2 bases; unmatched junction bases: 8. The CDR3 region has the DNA TGTGCCAGCAGCCCCTCGGGACAGAGAAACTATGGCTACACCTTC. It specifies CASSPSGQRNYGYTF.

The CDR3 reads CSAGGATNEKLFF. The CDR3 nucleotides read TGCAGTGCCGGGGGTGCAACTAATGAAAAACTGTTTTTT. The chain couples TRBV20-1 to TRBJ1-4; maybe TRBD1 (5 bases). This CDR3 has 13 amino acids. Trimming pared 6 bases from V and 0 bases from J, leaving 8 bases between. Germline V lookup: CDR1 DFQATT, CDR2 SNEGSKA (reference sequence).

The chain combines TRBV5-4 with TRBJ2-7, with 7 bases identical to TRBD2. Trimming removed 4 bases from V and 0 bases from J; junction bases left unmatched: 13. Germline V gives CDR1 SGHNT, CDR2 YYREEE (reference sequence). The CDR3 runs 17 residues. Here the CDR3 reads CASSPGGTGWSSYEQYF. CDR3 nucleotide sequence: TGTGCCAGCAGCCCCGGGGGGACGGGGTGGTCCTCCTACGAGCAGTACTTC.

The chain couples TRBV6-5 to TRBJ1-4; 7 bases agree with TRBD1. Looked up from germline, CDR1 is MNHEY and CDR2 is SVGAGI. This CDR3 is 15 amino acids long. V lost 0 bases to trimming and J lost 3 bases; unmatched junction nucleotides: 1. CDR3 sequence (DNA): TGTGCCAGCAGTTACTCCACAGGGGCTAATGAAAAACTGTTTTTT. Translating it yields CASSYSTGANEKLFF.

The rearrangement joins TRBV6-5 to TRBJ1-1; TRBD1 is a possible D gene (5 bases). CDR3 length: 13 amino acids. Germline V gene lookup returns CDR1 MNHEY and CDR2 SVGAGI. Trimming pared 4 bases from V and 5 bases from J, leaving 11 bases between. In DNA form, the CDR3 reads TGTGCCAGCAGTTCGCCAGGGATGACTGAAGCTTTCTTT. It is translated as CASSSPGMTEAFF.

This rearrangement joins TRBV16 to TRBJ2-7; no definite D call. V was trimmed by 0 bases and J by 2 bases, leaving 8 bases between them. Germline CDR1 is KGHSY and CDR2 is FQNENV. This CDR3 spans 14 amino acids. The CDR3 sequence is CASSQSRAAYEQYF. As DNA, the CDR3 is TGTGCCAGCAGCCAATCTAGGGCAGCCTACGAGCAGTACTTC.

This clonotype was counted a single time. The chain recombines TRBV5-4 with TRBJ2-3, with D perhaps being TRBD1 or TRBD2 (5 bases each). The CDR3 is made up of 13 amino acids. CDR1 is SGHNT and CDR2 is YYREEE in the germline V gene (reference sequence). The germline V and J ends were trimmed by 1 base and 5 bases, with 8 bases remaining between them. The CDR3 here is CASSLSGLDTQYF. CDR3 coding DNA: TGTGCCAGCAGCTTGTCGGGGCTAGATACGCAGTATTTT. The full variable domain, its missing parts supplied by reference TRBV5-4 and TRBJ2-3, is ETGVTQSPTHLIKTRGQQVTLRCSSQSGHNTVSWYQQALGQGPQFIFQYYREEENGRGNFPPRFSGLQFPNYSSELNVNALELDDSALYLCASSLSGLDTQYFGPGTRLTVL.

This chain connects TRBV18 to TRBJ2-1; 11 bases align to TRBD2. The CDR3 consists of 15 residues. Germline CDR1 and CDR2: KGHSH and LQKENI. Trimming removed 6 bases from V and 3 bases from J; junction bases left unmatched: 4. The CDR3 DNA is TGTGCCAGCTCCCACCTAGCGGGGGGCTACAATGAGCAGTTCTTC. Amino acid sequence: CASSHLAGGYNEQFF.

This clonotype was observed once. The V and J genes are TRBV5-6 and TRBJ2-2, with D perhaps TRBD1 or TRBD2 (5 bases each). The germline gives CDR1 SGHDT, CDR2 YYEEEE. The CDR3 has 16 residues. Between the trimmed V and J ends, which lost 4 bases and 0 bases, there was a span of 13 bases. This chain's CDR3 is CASSTTGTPNTGELFF. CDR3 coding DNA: TGTGCCAGCAGCACCACCGGGACGCCGAACACCGGGGAGCTGTTTTTT.

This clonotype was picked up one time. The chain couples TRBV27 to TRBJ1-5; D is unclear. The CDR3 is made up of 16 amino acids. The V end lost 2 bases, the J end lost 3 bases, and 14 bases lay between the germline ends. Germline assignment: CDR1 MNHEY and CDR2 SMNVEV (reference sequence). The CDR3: CASSLRAGQHNQPQHF. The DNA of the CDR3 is TGTGCCAGCAGTTTACGGGCAGGTCAGCACAATCAGCCCCAGCATTTT.

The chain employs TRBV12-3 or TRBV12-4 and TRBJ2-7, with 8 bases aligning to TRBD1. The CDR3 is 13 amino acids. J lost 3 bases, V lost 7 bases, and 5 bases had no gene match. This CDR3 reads CASTRDRFYEQYF. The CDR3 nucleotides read TGTGCCAGCACGAGGGACAGGTTCTACGAGCAGTACTTC.

CDR3 nucleotides: TGCAGCGTTGAACGGCAGGGGAACACCGGGGAGCTGTTTTTT. This codes for CSVERQGNTGELFF. This rearrangement joins TRBV29-1 to TRBJ2-2, with D tentatively TRBD1 (5 bases). Germline CDR1 reads SQVTM; CDR2 reads ANQGSEA. Between the trimmed V and J ends, which lost 2 bases and 1 base, there was a span of 8 bases. This CDR3 region has 14 residues.

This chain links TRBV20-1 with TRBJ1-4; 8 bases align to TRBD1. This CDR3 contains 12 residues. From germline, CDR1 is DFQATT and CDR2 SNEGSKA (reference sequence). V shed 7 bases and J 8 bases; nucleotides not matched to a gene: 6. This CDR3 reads CSGTGSQEKLFF. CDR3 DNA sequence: TGCAGTGGGACAGGGAGCCAAGAAAAACTGTTTTTT.

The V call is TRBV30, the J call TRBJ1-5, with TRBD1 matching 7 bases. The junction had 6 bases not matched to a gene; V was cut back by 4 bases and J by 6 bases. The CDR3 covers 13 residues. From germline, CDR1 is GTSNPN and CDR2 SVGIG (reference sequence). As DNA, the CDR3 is TGTGCCTGGACCACAGGGGTAGGTCAGCCCCAGCATTTT. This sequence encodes CAWTTGVGQPQHF.

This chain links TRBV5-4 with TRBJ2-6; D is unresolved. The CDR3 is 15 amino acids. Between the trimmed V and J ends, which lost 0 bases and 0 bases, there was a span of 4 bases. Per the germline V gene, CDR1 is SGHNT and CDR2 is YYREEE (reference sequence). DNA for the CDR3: TGTGCCAGCAGCTTGGATAACTCTGGGGCCAACGTCCTGACTTTC. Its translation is CASSLDNSGANVLTF.

The CDR3 sequence: CSVNRQAPSTDTQYF. CDR3 nucleotide sequence: TGCAGCGTTAACCGACAGGCCCCTAGCACAGATACGCAGTATTTT. The rearrangement uses TRBV29-1 and TRBJ2-3; perhaps TRBD1 as D (6 bases). CDR1 is SQVTM and CDR2 is ANQGSEA in the germline V gene. With 5 bases removed from V and 0 bases from J, the gap between germline ends came to 15 bases. The CDR3 covers 15 residues.

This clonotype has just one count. CDR3 bases: TGCAGTGTTCCCTCGACAGGCGGAAGCTCTGGGGCCAACGTCCTGACTTTC. It encodes CSVPSTGGSSGANVLTF. The chain combines TRBV20-1 with TRBJ2-6; tentatively, D is TRBD1 (6 bases). The CDR3 covers 17 residues. Germline V gives CDR1 DFQATT, CDR2 SNEGSKA (reference sequence). V gave up 7 bases and J gave up 0 bases, with 19 bases separating them.

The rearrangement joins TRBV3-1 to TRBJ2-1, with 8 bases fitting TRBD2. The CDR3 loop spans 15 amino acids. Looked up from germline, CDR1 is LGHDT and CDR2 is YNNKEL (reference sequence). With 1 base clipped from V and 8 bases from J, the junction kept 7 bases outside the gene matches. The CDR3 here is CASSQVSGAMYEQFF. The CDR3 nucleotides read TGTGCCAGCAGCCAAGTTAGCGGGGCCATGTATGAGCAGTTCTTC.